These T cell receptor beta chains were read from a single sample in a study of T cells in Graves' hyperthyroidism and ophthalmopathy. MiXCR was run by TCRdb on the multiplex PCR reads, yielding one entry per CDR3 protein. Among a few hundred thousand distinct CDR3 sequences, about 43% were seen once, and the ten largest hold about 7.9%. The sequencing sample was made of peripheral blood or thyroid tissue (not recorded which). Receptors were obtained from a woman between 18 and 29 years old with Graves' hyperthyroidism. CDR3s include the opening cysteine and the closing phenylalanine or tryptophan. A D gene is named only where the DNA matches it firmly. Only some rows state a clone size, as once, few, many or a class for expanded clones.

len | j_gene | abundance | d_gene | v_gene | CDR3aa | CDR3nt
15 | TRBJ2-7 | . | . | TRBV7-9 | CASSLVRLTTAEQYF | TGTGCCAGCAGCTTAGTTCGACTAACTACTGCTGAGCAGTACTTC
12 | TRBJ2-7 | many | . | TRBV2 | CASREGTYEQYF | TGTGCCAGCAGGGAGGGGACTTACGAGCAGTACTTC
14 | TRBJ1-5 | many | . | TRBV10-3 | CAISGGGGNQPQHF | TGTGCCATCAGTGGGGGTGGAGGGAACCAGCCCCAGCATTTT
16 | TRBJ1-5 | . | . | TRBV20-1 | CSASTRLMNSNQPQHF | TGCAGTGCTAGTACGCGACTAATGAATAGCAATCAGCCCCAGCATTTT
15 | TRBJ2-6 | . | . | TRBV7-9 | CASSLVGAGANVLTF | TGTGCCAGCAGTTTGGTCGGGGCTGGGGCCAACGTCCTGACTTTC
11 | TRBJ1-2 | . | . | TRBV10-3 | CAIGGGNGYTF | TGTGCCATCGGAGGGGGGAATGGCTACACCTTC
13 | TRBJ2-7 | . | TRBD2 | TRBV20-1 | CSATGTSVTEQYF | TGCAGTGCGACTGGGACTAGCGTTACCGAGCAGTACTTC
15 | TRBJ2-6 | . | TRBD1 | TRBV24-1 | CATSDSPGQGNTEAF | TGTGCCACCAGTGACTCCCCGGGACAGGGAAACACTGAAGCTTTC
12 | TRBJ1-2 | . | TRBD1 | TRBV7-2 | CALTPGQGGYTF | TGTGCCCTTACCCCGGGACAGGGTGGCTACACCTTC
17 | TRBJ2-7 | once | TRBD2 | TRBV20-1 | CSANQAAQRTSPYEQYF | TGCAGTGCTAACCAAGCCGCTCAGAGGACTAGCCCCTACGAGCAGTACTTC
14 | TRBJ2-7 | . | TRBD2 | TRBV2 | CASSVGEGSYEQYF | TGTGCCAGCAGTGTGGGGGAGGGTTCCTACGAGCAGTACTTC
13 | TRBJ2-2 | . | . | TRBV29-1 | CSVEEAGSGELFF | TGCAGCGTTGAAGAGGCGGGGTCCGGGGAGCTGTTTTTT
15 | TRBJ2-2 | . | . | TRBV12-3/TRBV12-4 | CASSLVQVNTGELFF | TGTGCCAGCAGCCTGGTGCAGGTGAACACCGGGGAGCTGTTTTTT
17 | TRBJ1-2 | . | TRBD1 | TRBV7-9 | CASSSPGQGLYNYGYTF | TGTGCCAGCAGCTCACCGGGACAGGGATTATATAACTATGGCTACACCTTC
14 | TRBJ1-6 | once | . | TRBV10-3 | CAIKTGRYNSPLHF | TGTGCCATCAAAACAGGGCGGTATAATTCACCCCTCCACTTT
11 | TRBJ2-7 | few | . | TRBV7-9 | CASSPYVEQYF | TGTGCCAGCAGCCCCTATGTTGAGCAGTACTTC
13 | TRBJ1-5 | many | . | TRBV19 | CASRRQEGQPQHF | TGTGCCAGTAGGCGACAGGAGGGACAGCCCCAGCATTTT
13 | TRBJ1-5 | . | TRBD1 | TRBV20-1 | CSARDRGNQPQHF | TGCAGTGCCCGGGACAGGGGCAATCAGCCCCAGCATTTT
13 | TRBJ2-7 | . | . | TRBV5-1 | CASSEDLNYEQYF | TGCGCCAGCAGCGAGGACCTCAACTACGAGCAGTACTTC
11 | TRBJ2-7 | many | . | TRBV29-1 | CSDGTSYEQYF | TGCAGCGACGGGACAAGCTACGAGCAGTACTTC
13 | TRBJ1-3 | many | . | TRBV29-1 | CSVVGISGNTIYF | TGCAGCGTTGTAGGGATCTCTGGAAACACCATATATTTT
15 | TRBJ2-7 | few | . | TRBV7-9 | CASSLLKDVTYEQYF | TGTGCCAGCAGCTTGTTGAAGGACGTCACCTACGAGCAGTACTTC
14 | TRBJ2-7 | few | . | TRBV4-2 | CASSQENKLYEQYF | TGTGCCAGCAGCCAAGAAAACAAGCTTTACGAGCAGTACTTC
15 | TRBJ1-6 | many | . | TRBV7-9 | CASSLGVGRDSPLHF | TGTGCCAGCAGCTTAGGAGTAGGGCGTGATTCACCCCTCCACTTT
15 | TRBJ2-7 | . | TRBD2 | TRBV7-2 | CASRTRVPGGYEQYF | TGTGCCAGCAGGACGCGGGTCCCGGGGGGGTACGAGCAGTACTTC
14 | TRBJ1-1 | few | . | TRBV5-1 | CASSLSFLGTEAFF | TGCGCCAGCAGCTTGTCTTTCCTAGGTACTGAAGCTTTCTTT